Listed below are T cell receptor beta chains from one sample, sequenced in a study of breast tumors, draining lymph nodes, adjacent tissues. In TCRdb, the multiplex PCR reads were re-called with MiXCR into one record per CDR3 protein. The sample carries approximately 150,000 distinct CDR3 sequences, about 31% recorded once. Sequenced sample: axillary lymph node tissue. These TCRs come from a female donor with breast cancer. Some clones in this sample may be carry-over from other donors' samples. Both conserved end residues are part of each CDR3. The order of the fields is CDR3 DNA, CDR3 protein, clone size, V gene, D gene, J gene. D genes are given only for firm matches. Size tells how often a clone was seen (once, few, many) or the class of an expanded clone, and some rows leave it out.

CDR3 DNA: TGTGCCAGCAGCGGAGGGGGGGGCTCCTACAATGAGCAGTTCTTC
CDR3 protein: CASSGGGGSYNEQFF
clone size: .
V gene: TRBV13
D gene: .
J gene: TRBJ2-1

CDR3 DNA: TGTGCCAGCAGCTTGGCCCTACAGGGTTTTACAGATACGCAGTATTTT
CDR3 protein: CASSLALQGFTDTQYF
clone size: many
V gene: TRBV5-8
D gene: .
J gene: TRBJ2-3

CDR3 DNA: TGTGCCAGCAGCCGGGACAGGGCGGGTCGTGGAGCTTTCTTT
CDR3 protein: CASSRDRAGRGAFF
clone size: .
V gene: TRBV5-8
D gene: TRBD1
J gene: TRBJ1-1

CDR3 DNA: TGTGCCAGCGGGGCGATCGGGGGGAGGACAGATACGCAGTATTTT
CDR3 protein: CASGAIGGRTDTQYF
clone size: many
V gene: TRBV6-6
D gene: TRBD2
J gene: TRBJ2-3

CDR3 DNA: TGTGCCAGTGGTCCGGGGCTGGTAGAAAAACTGTTTTTT
CDR3 protein: CASGPGLVEKLFF
clone size: many
V gene: TRBV19
D gene: .
J gene: TRBJ1-4

CDR3 DNA: TGTGCCATCAGTGGGACAGGTCTGGGGGGCAAAAACATTCAGTACTTC
CDR3 protein: CAISGTGLGGKNIQYF
clone size: .
V gene: TRBV10-3
D gene: .
J gene: TRBJ2-4

CDR3 DNA: TGCAGTGCTAGGTCGGGGGCCGTATCCTGGGATGAGCAGTTCTTC
CDR3 protein: CSARSGAVSWDEQFF
clone size: .
V gene: TRBV20-1
D gene: .
J gene: TRBJ2-1

CDR3 DNA: TGTGCCAGCAGCCCCCGGGACAGGTCCTACGAGCAGTACTTC
CDR3 protein: CASSPRDRSYEQYF
clone size: many
V gene: TRBV3-1
D gene: TRBD1
J gene: TRBJ2-7

CDR3 DNA: TGTGCCAGCAGCAGTATCGCTGAGCAGTTCTTC
CDR3 protein: CASSSIAEQFF
clone size: many
V gene: TRBV12-3/TRBV12-4
D gene: .
J gene: TRBJ2-1

CDR3 DNA: TGCAGTGCACAAATTGGGGGCCTCTCTGGAAACACCATATATTTT
CDR3 protein: CSAQIGGLSGNTIYF
clone size: many
V gene: TRBV20-1
D gene: .
J gene: TRBJ1-3

CDR3 DNA: TGTGCCAGCAGCCCCACCGCATCGAACACTGAAGCTTTCTTT
CDR3 protein: CASSPTASNTEAFF
clone size: many
V gene: TRBV7-3
D gene: .
J gene: TRBJ1-1

CDR3 DNA: TGTGCCATCAGAGGGGGGACAGGGGCTAATCAGCCCCAGCATTTT
CDR3 protein: CAIRGGTGANQPQHF
clone size: many
V gene: TRBV10-3
D gene: TRBD1
J gene: TRBJ1-5

CDR3 DNA: TGTGCCAGCAGTCACTCGTCTTGGGGGACCCAGTACTTC
CDR3 protein: CASSHSSWGTQYF
clone size: .
V gene: TRBV6-5
D gene: .
J gene: TRBJ2-5

CDR3 DNA: TGTGCCAGCAGCCAATCGTACGGGGACGAGCAGTTCTTC
CDR3 protein: CASSQSYGDEQFF
clone size: many
V gene: TRBV6-5
D gene: .
J gene: TRBJ2-1

CDR3 DNA: TGTGCCAGCAGCTTGGACAGGGGGAACAGCACAGATACGCAGTATTTT
CDR3 protein: CASSLDRGNSTDTQYF
clone size: .
V gene: TRBV5-5
D gene: TRBD1
J gene: TRBJ2-3

CDR3 DNA: TGTGCCAGCAGTTACTCGAGGGACAGGGACCACAATGAGCAGTTCTTC
CDR3 protein: CASSYSRDRDHNEQFF
clone size: many
V gene: TRBV6-2/TRBV6-3
D gene: TRBD1
J gene: TRBJ2-1

CDR3 DNA: TGTGCCAGCAGTTCAACCCAGGCCGTCTGGGGAGATACGCAGTATTTT
CDR3 protein: CASSSTQAVWGDTQYF
clone size: .
V gene: TRBV12-3/TRBV12-4
D gene: .
J gene: TRBJ2-3

CDR3 DNA: TGTGCCAGCAGCGCCCTCGGGGGGTCGGGGCAAGAGACCCAGTACTTC
CDR3 protein: CASSALGGSGQETQYF
clone size: many
V gene: TRBV5-6
D gene: TRBD2
J gene: TRBJ2-5

CDR3 DNA: TGTGCCAGCAGTTTGTCTTTTCGAGGGAATGAAAAACTGTTTTTT
CDR3 protein: CASSLSFRGNEKLFF
clone size: many
V gene: TRBV28
D gene: .
J gene: TRBJ1-4

CDR3 DNA: TGCAGTGCTGGACCCACAGATACGCAGTATTTT
CDR3 protein: CSAGPTDTQYF
clone size: many
V gene: TRBV20-1
D gene: .
J gene: TRBJ2-3

CDR3 DNA: TGTGCCAGCAGTGAAGACGTCCGAAGCTATGGCTACACCTTC
CDR3 protein: CASSEDVRSYGYTF
clone size: many
V gene: TRBV6-1
D gene: .
J gene: TRBJ1-2

CDR3 DNA: TGTGCCAGCACCCGTGAGGGGGCCGCCTACAATGAGCAGTTCTTC
CDR3 protein: CASTREGAAYNEQFF
clone size: many
V gene: TRBV2
D gene: TRBD1
J gene: TRBJ2-1

CDR3 DNA: TGTGCCAGCAGGACGACAGGGGGCCACGAGCAGTACTTT
CDR3 protein: CASRTTGGHEQYF
clone size: .
V gene: TRBV6-1
D gene: TRBD1
J gene: TRBJ2-7

CDR3 DNA: TGTGCCAGCAGTGAATTCTCTTGGGGAGGTGGAGCTTTCTTT
CDR3 protein: CASSEFSWGGGAFF
clone size: .
V gene: TRBV2
D gene: .
J gene: TRBJ1-1

CDR3 DNA: TGTGCCAGCAGCTACCCCCCCGTTCTCGGGAGGGGGTATGAGCAGTTCTTC
CDR3 protein: CASSYPPVLGRGYEQFF
clone size: few
V gene: TRBV13
D gene: TRBD2
J gene: TRBJ2-1

CDR3 DNA: TGTGCCAGCAGTTTTCTGGGGGCTGGCAATCAGCCCCAGCATTTT
CDR3 protein: CASSFLGAGNQPQHF
clone size: .
V gene: TRBV28
D gene: .
J gene: TRBJ1-5

CDR3 DNA: TGTGCCAGCTCACCCCAAAATCAGGGGAACACTGAAGCTTTCTTT
CDR3 protein: CASSPQNQGNTEAFF
clone size: few
V gene: TRBV18
D gene: .
J gene: TRBJ1-1

CDR3 DNA: TGCGCCAGCAGTGAGTCAGGGGCAGATACGCAGTATTTT
CDR3 protein: CASSESGADTQYF
clone size: few
V gene: TRBV10-1
D gene: .
J gene: TRBJ2-3

CDR3 DNA: TGTGCCAGCACCCCCCTAGACGAGCAGTACTTC
CDR3 protein: CASTPLDEQYF
clone size: many
V gene: TRBV7-8
D gene: .
J gene: TRBJ2-7

CDR3 DNA: TGTGCCAGCAGTGAAGGCCAGCTCTATGGCTACACCTTC
CDR3 protein: CASSEGQLYGYTF
clone size: many
V gene: TRBV2
D gene: .
J gene: TRBJ1-2

CDR3 DNA: TGTGCCAGCAGCCCGCCCGGGACGGCCTACGAGCAGTACTTC
CDR3 protein: CASSPPGTAYEQYF
clone size: many
V gene: TRBV7-6
D gene: .
J gene: TRBJ2-7

CDR3 DNA: TGTGCCAGCAGCTTAGCGGTCGGGCCCCAGTACTTC
CDR3 protein: CASSLAVGPQYF
clone size: .
V gene: TRBV7-2
D gene: .
J gene: TRBJ2-5

CDR3 DNA: TGTGCCAGCAGCTTAGGACCTCCCCCCCAGGACAGGAATCAGCCCCAGCATTTT
CDR3 protein: CASSLGPPPQDRNQPQHF
clone size: .
V gene: TRBV11-3
D gene: TRBD1
J gene: TRBJ1-5

CDR3 DNA: TGTGCCTGGAGAGCCGGAGGCTCGGAACGTCTTGGCTACACCTTC
CDR3 protein: CAWRAGGSERLGYTF
clone size: many
V gene: TRBV30
D gene: .
J gene: TRBJ1-2

CDR3 DNA: TGTGCCAGCTCACCGCCCTCATCCCCTAACGGGGAGCTGTTTTTT
CDR3 protein: CASSPPSSPNGELFF
clone size: few
V gene: TRBV18
D gene: .
J gene: TRBJ2-2

CDR3 DNA: TGTGCCAGCAGCGTAGGGGGGGCTCCTAACTATGGCTACGAGCAGTACTTC
CDR3 protein: CASSVGGAPNYGYEQYF
clone size: .
V gene: TRBV9
D gene: .
J gene: TRBJ2-7

CDR3 DNA: TGCGCCAGCAGCGCCAGGGGAGAGACCCAGTACTTC
CDR3 protein: CASSARGETQYF
clone size: many
V gene: TRBV5-1
D gene: .
J gene: TRBJ2-5

CDR3 DNA: TGTGCCAGCAGCCCAAAGACGGAGTCTAACTATGGCTACACCTTC
CDR3 protein: CASSPKTESNYGYTF
clone size: .
V gene: TRBV4-2
D gene: .
J gene: TRBJ1-2

CDR3 DNA: TGTGCCAGCAGACGAGGGCAGGGGGGAGCTAATGAAAAACTGTTTTTT
CDR3 protein: CASRRGQGGANEKLFF
clone size: .
V gene: TRBV7-3
D gene: TRBD1
J gene: TRBJ1-4

CDR3 DNA: TGCGCCAGCAGCCAACAACGGAACACTGAAGCTTTCTTT
CDR3 protein: CASSQQRNTEAFF
clone size: .
V gene: TRBV10-2
D gene: .
J gene: TRBJ1-1

CDR3 DNA: TGTGCAACAGAGGCGATACACTCTGGAAACACCATATATTTT
CDR3 protein: CATEAIHSGNTIYF
clone size: many
V gene: TRBV2
D gene: .
J gene: TRBJ1-3

CDR3 DNA: TGCGCCAGCAGCTGGACAGGGGTTGAGCAGTTCTTC
CDR3 protein: CASSWTGVEQFF
clone size: .
V gene: TRBV5-1
D gene: TRBD1
J gene: TRBJ2-1

CDR3 DNA: TGCGCCAGCAGCTTGGGACAACCCACCTACGAGCAGTACTTC
CDR3 protein: CASSLGQPTYEQYF
clone size: many
V gene: TRBV5-1
D gene: .
J gene: TRBJ2-7

CDR3 DNA: TGTGCCAGTAGTACAAGGACGAGCTCTGGAAACACCATATATTTT
CDR3 protein: CASSTRTSSGNTIYF
clone size: many
V gene: TRBV19
D gene: .
J gene: TRBJ1-3

CDR3 DNA: TGTGCCAGTAGTTTCGGGACTAGCGGGAGTGTTAGAGATACGCAGTATTTT
CDR3 protein: CASSFGTSGSVRDTQYF
clone size: .
V gene: TRBV19
D gene: TRBD2
J gene: TRBJ2-3

CDR3 DNA: TGCGCCAGCAGCAAAAAAGCGGGGGGAAGCACAGATACGCAGTATTTT
CDR3 protein: CASSKKAGGSTDTQYF
clone size: .
V gene: TRBV5-1
D gene: TRBD2
J gene: TRBJ2-3

CDR3 DNA: TGTGCCTGGAGTCGGGGTATGGGCAATCAGCCCCAGCATTTT
CDR3 protein: CAWSRGMGNQPQHF
clone size: many
V gene: TRBV30
D gene: .
J gene: TRBJ1-5

CDR3 DNA: TGTGCCAGCAGTCCTCGCCCGGCAGGCTATGGCTACACCTTC
CDR3 protein: CASSPRPAGYGYTF
clone size: many
V gene: TRBV6-5
D gene: .
J gene: TRBJ1-2

CDR3 DNA: TGTGCCAGCAACGGGGACATACTGAGCGAGCAGTACTTC
CDR3 protein: CASNGDILSEQYF
clone size: many
V gene: TRBV14
D gene: .
J gene: TRBJ2-7

CDR3 DNA: TGTGCCAGCAGCTTACACCAGGGATCAGGAGTCGCAGATACGCAGTATTTT
CDR3 protein: CASSLHQGSGVADTQYF
clone size: many
V gene: TRBV7-8
D gene: .
J gene: TRBJ2-3

CDR3 DNA: TGTGCCAGCAGCTTACTAACGGTACCAGGGGTGGATCAGCCCCAGTACTTC
CDR3 protein: CASSLLTVPGVDQPQYF
clone size: .
V gene: TRBV7-9
D gene: .
J gene: TRBJ2-5

CDR3 DNA: TGTGCCAGCAGCTTGAGGGGTTCCGGAAACACCATATATTTT
CDR3 protein: CASSLRGSGNTIYF
clone size: many
V gene: TRBV5-6
D gene: .
J gene: TRBJ1-3